This TCR beta chain was profiled in a study of cytomegalovirus exposure and HLA in healthy donors. Points from the study as a whole: The only immune exposure information that was available was CMV serostatus.

This clone appeared a single time. The antigen remains undetermined. The CDR3 runs to 16 residues. V was shortened by 6 bases and J by 1 base, with 19 bases between the two germline ends. Germline lookup yields CDR1 MDHEN and CDR2 SYDVKM. PCR amplification relied on 60 Vbeta primers (plus 13 Jbeta primers). Produced via immunoSEQ multiplex PCR; TCRdb's table is partial and in-frame only. The data show roughly 120,000 clones, with over 60% seen just once and 0.95% to 1.1% held by the top ten. The sample consisted of PBMCs. The V gene is TRBV28, the J gene TRBJ2-7, with D possibly matching TRBD1 (6 bases). The clonotype comes from a human donor in good health. DNA of the CDR3: TGTGCCAGCAGGCCGGGACACCTCTCGGGATCCTACGAGCAGTACTTC. It specifies CASRPGHLSGSYEQYF.